The clone carrying this T cell receptor (beta chain) was counted many times. These data originate in a study of read filtering for tumor transcriptome and immune sequencing. This library used 300 to 500 ng RNA and molecular barcoded adaptors spanning alpha/delta and beta/gamma chains. TCRdb passed the reads through MiXCR, listing each CDR3 protein once. The sample includes 60,000 to 75,000 distinct CDR3 sequences, roughly 19% of them seen just once. This receptor was taken from a donor aged 40 or over with multiple myeloma. Sequencing used a population of CD138-negative cells sorted from bone marrow.

CDR3 in amino acids: CASSLWGSEQYF. For the CDR3, the DNA is TGTGCCAGCAGCCTATGGGGCAGCGAGCAGTACTTC. This chain uses TRBV12-3 or TRBV12-4 with TRBJ2-7, with a weak D call TRBD1 (5 bases). V gave up 6 bases and J gave up 6 bases, with 12 bases separating them. The CDR3 loop spans 12 amino acids.